A single sample is the source of the 20 T cell receptor beta chains below, sequenced in a study of T-cell memory formation after mild COVID-19. A single record per CDR3 protein comes from TCRdb applying MiXCR to the 5' RACE reads. Of about 470,000 distinct CDR3 sequences in the sample, roughly 25% were seen once. Sequences were obtained from PBMCs or a T cell subset sorted from them (not recorded which). The receptor source for this set is an adult woman who had mild COVID-19 (a few samples of this study predate the infection). Cell type and time point are not known.

In this sample, this clonotype turned up a few times. This chain uses TRBV18 with TRBJ1-2; D unclear. The CDR3 is 14 amino acids. Germline CDR1 KGHSH, CDR2 LQKENI. V was shortened by 3 bases and J by 4 bases, with 12 bases between the two germline ends. The CDR3 spells CASSPPGEGYGYTF. CDR3 sequence (DNA): TGTGCCAGCTCACCCCCGGGAGAGGGCTATGGCTACACCTTC.

This clonotype was seen once. The chain joins TRBV19 to TRBJ2-5, with 8 positions matching TRBD2. CDR3 length: 20 amino acids. Germline CDR1 reads LNHDA; CDR2 reads SQIVND (reference sequence). V was clipped by 3 bases and J by 3 bases; unmatched bases: 21. Written as DNA, the CDR3 is TGTGCCAGTAGTATCGGAGCGGGGGCCCTCCCGCCATCCTGCGAAGAGACCCAGTACTTC. Amino acid sequence: CASSIGAGALPPSCEETQYF.

This clonotype came up a few times. CDR3 sequence reads: CASSQSTGQDYGYTF. As DNA, the CDR3 is TGCGCCAGCAGCCAGTCTACCGGCCAAGACTATGGCTACACCTTC. The chain links TRBV4-1 to TRBJ1-2; D is unresolved. With 3 bases removed from V and 3 bases from J, the gap between germline ends came to 14 bases. CDR3 size: 15 residues. Germline V CDR1 and CDR2: MGHRA, YSYEKL.

The chain carries TRBV20-1 and TRBJ2-5; TRBD1 matches 8 bases. Trimming at V came to 6 bases and at J to 5 bases, leaving 14 bases not matched to a gene. Germline V gene lookup returns CDR1 DFQATT and CDR2 SNEGSKA (reference sequence). This CDR3 has 15 residues. The CDR3 here is CSAPRLRGLLETQYF. In nucleotides, the CDR3 is TGCAGTGCCCCCCGGCTCAGGGGGCTTCTGGAGACCCAGTACTTC.

CDR3 sequence: CASSWTGGGEQYF. CDR3 DNA: TGTGCCAGCAGCTGGACAGGGGGAGGAGAGCAGTACTTC. The chain combines TRBV7-2 with TRBJ2-7; 10 bases are a match to TRBD1. The CDR3 totals 13 residues. Germline CDR1 SGHTA, CDR2 FQGNSA. V gave up 4 bases and J gave up 7 bases; unmatched junction bases: 4.

This clonotype was picked up many times. The chain is built from TRBV11-2 and TRBJ2-3; D unclear. CDR1 is SGHAT, CDR2 FQNNGV, per germline. The CDR3 length is 12 residues. V was pared by 0 bases and J by 5 bases, with 3 bases between. The CDR3 loop reads CASSLDGDTQYF. The DNA of the CDR3 is TGTGCCAGCAGCTTAGACGGAGATACGCAGTATTTT.

V and J are TRBV12-3 or TRBV12-4 and TRBJ2-1; maybe TRBD2 (8 bases). CDR3 length: 17 amino acids. Between the trimmed V and J ends, which lost 2 bases and 9 bases, there was a span of 23 bases. CDR3 sequence reads: CASSLRGRREGLSEQFF. The DNA for the CDR3 is TGTGCCAGCAGTTTAAGGGGGCGTCGGGAGGGCCTAAGTGAGCAGTTCTTC.

The V and J genes are TRBV24-1 and TRBJ2-1, with TRBD2 matching 13 bases. Germline V gives CDR1 KGHDR, CDR2 SFDVKD. V lost 4 bases and J lost 7; bases outside the gene matches: 12. CDR3 length equals 18 residues. This CDR3 reads CATSDPRTSGSGGNEQFF. CDR3 coding DNA: TGTGCCACCAGTGACCCCAGGACTAGCGGGAGTGGTGGGAATGAGCAGTTCTTC.

The chain recombines TRBV15 with TRBJ2-3, with D possibly TRBD1 on 6 matching bases. V was cut by 1 base and J by 2 bases, with 10 bases left in between. The CDR3 length is 15 residues. The V gene's germline CDR1 is LNHNV and CDR2 YYDKDF (reference sequence). The CDR3 is CATSRGDTLTDTQYF. CDR3 sequence (DNA): TGTGCCACCAGCAGAGGGGACACTCTCACAGATACGCAGTATTTT.

V usage is TRBV29-1 and J usage is TRBJ2-7, with D perhaps matching TRBD1 or TRBD2 (5 bases each). The germline V gene has CDR1 SQVTM and CDR2 ANQGSEA. This CDR3 has 14 residues. V gave up 1 base and J gave up 0 bases, with 10 bases separating them. CDR3 sequence: CSVEGAGTSYEQYF. In nucleotides, the CDR3 is TGCAGCGTTGAAGGCGCTGGGACCTCCTACGAGCAGTACTTC.

The genes are TRBV12-3 or TRBV12-4 and TRBJ1-5, with D possibly TRBD1 on 5 matching bases. This CDR3 region has 15 residues. Trimming pared 5 bases from V and 1 base from J, leaving 12 bases between. In DNA, the CDR3 is TGTGCCAGCAGTCCCGGGGGACGGAGCAATCAGCCCCAGCATTTT. Translating it yields CASSPGGRSNQPQHF.

Only a few counts were recorded for this clonotype. The chain is built from TRBV7-9 and TRBJ2-1, with D hard to call. The CDR3 loop spans 16 amino acids. V was pared by 0 bases and J by 8 bases, with 17 bases between. Germline values: CDR1 SEHNR, CDR2 FQNEAQ (reference sequence). The CDR3: CASSLASGPRQDEQFF. The CDR3 DNA reads as TGTGCCAGCAGCTTAGCGTCCGGACCCAGGCAGGATGAGCAGTTCTTC.

V is TRBV27 and J is TRBJ2-3, with 11 bases matching TRBD1. Trimming cost V 10 bases and J 2 bases; bases outside gene matches: 5. CDR3 length equals 14 residues. Germline values: CDR1 MNHEY, CDR2 SMNVEV (reference sequence). CDR3 nucleotides: TGTGCCACCCGGACAGGGGGCCCCACAGATACGCAGTATTTT. Protein sequence: CATRTGGPTDTQYF.

In this sample, this clonotype turned up a few times. The chain uses TRBV3-1 and TRBJ2-5; 9 positions match TRBD2. From germline, CDR1 is LGHDT and CDR2 YNNKEL (reference sequence). J lost 5 bases, V lost 4 bases, and 5 bases had no gene match. The CDR3 has 14 residues. CDR3 amino acids: CASSPGTSWETQYF. CDR3 in DNA: TGTGCCAGCAGCCCCGGGACTAGCTGGGAGACCCAGTACTTC.

The rearrangement links TRBV7-2 to TRBJ2-1; TRBD2 agrees at 8 bases. J gave up 3 bases and V 3 bases, and 4 bases lay outside the gene matches. CDR1 SGHTA and CDR2 FQGNSA come from the germline V gene. The CDR3 spans 15 residues. The CDR3 nucleotides read TGTGCCAGCAGCTTTTCGGGAGGGCTCTACAATGAGCAGTTCTTC. Translating it yields CASSFSGGLYNEQFF.

The genes are TRBV7-9 and TRBJ2-2; possible D gene TRBD1, 5 bases. The CDR3 is made up of 15 amino acids. Germline-derived CDR1 and CDR2 are SEHNR and FQNEAQ (reference sequence). Trimming took 5 bases from V and 3 from J, leaving 13 bases between them. The CDR3 DNA sequence: TGTGCCAGCAGCGCAGGGATTTCGGACACCGGGGAGCTGTTTTTT. Translating it yields CASSAGISDTGELFF.

V usage is TRBV11-2 and J usage is TRBJ2-1; 12 nucleotides match TRBD2. In germline, CDR1 is SGHAT, CDR2 FQNNGV. There are 20 residues in the CDR3. V was pared by 7 bases and J by 8 bases, with 24 bases of the junction left unmatched. The CDR3 sequence is CASTPIGPPKLAGGLHEQFF. The CDR3 bases are TGTGCCAGCACCCCTATCGGACCCCCGAAACTAGCGGGAGGACTCCATGAGCAGTTCTTC.

The chain is built from TRBV10-3 and TRBJ2-7; 12 bases are shared with TRBD1. Germline values: CDR1 ENHRY, CDR2 SYGVKD. J was trimmed by 5 bases and V by 3 bases; bases with no gene match: 5. The CDR3 contains 15 residues. The CDR3 loop reads CAISDPGQGADEQYF. The CDR3 DNA is TGTGCCATCAGTGACCCGGGACAGGGGGCGGACGAGCAGTACTTC.

Only a few counts were recorded for this clonotype. Written as DNA, the CDR3 is TGTGCCAGCAGTTCCTACAGGACCTCTAGGCCAGATACGCAGTATTTT. Protein sequence: CASSSYRTSRPDTQYF. The chain couples TRBV28 to TRBJ2-3, with D maybe TRBD1 (5 bases). From germline, CDR1 is MDHEN and CDR2 SYDVKM. V lost 4 bases and J 4 bases, leaving 18 bases between the germline ends. The CDR3 is 16 amino acids.

This clonotype was seen a handful of times. The J gene is TRBJ1-5, the V gene TRBV6-5; no reliable D call. Germline loops: CDR1 MNHEY, CDR2 SVGAGI. With 8 bases removed from V and 6 bases from J, the gap between germline ends came to 11 bases. The CDR3 spans 12 residues. CDR3 sequence (DNA): TGTGCCAGCCGCGGTTCGGGTCAGCCCCAGCATTTT. Encoded protein: CASRGSGQPQHF.